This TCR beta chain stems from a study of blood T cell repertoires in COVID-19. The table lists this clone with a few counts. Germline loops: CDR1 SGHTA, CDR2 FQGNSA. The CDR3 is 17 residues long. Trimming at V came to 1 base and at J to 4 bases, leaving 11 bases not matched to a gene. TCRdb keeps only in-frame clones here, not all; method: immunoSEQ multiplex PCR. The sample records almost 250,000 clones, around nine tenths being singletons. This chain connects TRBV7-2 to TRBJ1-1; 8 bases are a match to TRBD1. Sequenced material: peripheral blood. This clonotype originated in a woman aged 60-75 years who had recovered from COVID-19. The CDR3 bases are TGTGCCAGCAGCTTAGTGGGCCAGGGGGCGCCTGGCACTGAAGCTTTCTTT. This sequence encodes CASSLVGQGAPGTEAFF.